These 15 T cell receptor beta chains came from one sample sequenced in a study of regulatory T cells in long-lasting Graves disease. Documented time point: newly diagnosed GD, antithyroid drugs for less than 3 months. TCR sequences were obtained from RNA taken from PBMCs. Relying on iRepertoire HTBI primers and Arm-PCR of CDR3 regions, the team built TCR beta libraries. Using its own MiXCR run on the multiplex PCR reads, TCRdb lists one record per CDR3 protein. The repertoire holds 250,000 or so distinct CDR3 sequences, with about 20% as singletons. These same records also appear under a second study, on T cells in Graves' hyperthyroidism and ophthalmopathy.

Source: peripheral blood mononuclear cells (PBMCs), taken at new diagnosis, from a patient treated with antithyroid drugs. These receptors all come from a woman in her twenties or thirties with Graves disease.

About this clonotype itself: A far larger clone is off by one base, so a read error is likely. V and J are TRBV11-1 and TRBJ2-7, with 13 bases aligning to TRBD2. This CDR3 is 14 amino acids long. In germline, CDR1 is SGHAT, CDR2 FQDESV (reference sequence). This CDR3 reads CSSRRLAGGIEQYF. CDR3 DNA: TGTTCCAGCAGGAGACTAGCGGGGGGTATCGAGCAGTACTTC.

This clonotype was picked up many times. The chain uses TRBV6-1 and TRBJ2-7; D assignment may be TRBD1 or TRBD2 (5 bases each). Per the germline V gene, CDR1 is MNHNS and CDR2 is SASEGT. The CDR3 runs 13 residues. Trimming pared 6 bases from V and 10 bases from J, leaving 19 bases between. CDR3 bases: TGTGCCAGCAGACTACCGGACTCCAGGGTTCAGTACTTC. Its protein is CASRLPDSRVQYF.

This clonotype was observed many times. V is TRBV10-3 and J is TRBJ2-5; D is unclear. This CDR3 comprises 13 residues. V lost 4 bases to trimming and J lost 6 bases, with 12 bases between them. Germline V gene lookup returns CDR1 ENHRY and CDR2 SYGVKD. DNA for the CDR3: TGTGCCATCAGTGGGACGGAGCAGAAGACCCAGTACTTC. It is translated as CAISGTEQKTQYF.

This clonotype has a count of ten or more. The chain employs TRBV6-1 and TRBJ1-3; D gene unclear. The germline gives CDR1 MNHNS, CDR2 SASEGT. There are 15 residues in the CDR3. Trimming took off 2 bases at V and 0 bases at J, with 8 bases between the two ends. CDR3 coding DNA: TGTGCCAGCAGTGAACTTAGGTTCTCTGGAAACACCATATATTTT. Translation: CASSELRFSGNTIYF.

This clonotype was seen at least ten times. The chain has TRBV19 and TRBJ2-5; D uncertain. V was pared by 5 bases and J by 5 bases, with 24 bases between. In germline, CDR1 is LNHDA, CDR2 SQIVND (reference sequence). CDR3 length: 17 amino acids. The CDR3 DNA is TGTGCCAGTAGTTTCGTGGACCGAACCACCGAAAAGGAGACCCAGTACTTC. Amino acid sequence: CASSFVDRTTEKETQYF.

This clonotype was picked up many times. The CDR3 sequence is CASSLPRQETQYF. For the CDR3, the DNA is TGCGCCAGCAGCTTGCCCCGTCAAGAGACCCAGTACTTC. V and J are TRBV5-1 and TRBJ2-5; D is uncertain. Looked up from germline, CDR1 is SGHRS and CDR2 is YFSETQ. The CDR3 consists of 13 residues. The V gene lost 1 base and the J gene lost 2 bases, with 6 bases spanning the gap.

Of note for this clonotype: A far larger clone is one base from this, pointing to a likely read error. The chain uses TRBV20-1 and TRBJ2-7; 8 bases map to TRBD2. The trim removed 5 bases at V and 7 bases at J, leaving 16 bases unmatched. Looked up from germline, CDR1 is DFQATT and CDR2 is SNEGSKA (reference sequence). This CDR3 contains 15 residues. CDR3 residues: CSAGRGTGGLDEQYF. The CDR3 bases are TGCAGTGCTGGCCGCGGTACGGGGGGGCTCGATGAGCAGTACTTC.

At least ten counts were recorded for this clonotype. The J gene is TRBJ1-2, the V gene TRBV27; D may be TRBD1 (6 bases). CDR1 is MNHEY and CDR2 is SMNVEV in the germline V gene (reference sequence). Trimming cost V 4 bases and J 2 bases, with 14 bases left between them. This CDR3 is 15 amino acids long. Here the CDR3 DNA reads TGTGCCAGCAGTTCCTCCCCCGGGACAAACTATGGCTACACCTTC. Its protein is CASSSSPGTNYGYTF.

This chain connects TRBV5-1 to TRBJ2-1; weak D call: TRBD1 (5 bases). Germline-derived CDR1 and CDR2 are SGHRS and YFSETQ. This CDR3 spans 15 amino acids. The V gene lost 0 bases and the J gene lost 1 base, with 8 bases spanning the gap. The CDR3 DNA reads as TGCGCCAGCAGCTTGGGCAGGGCTTCCTACAATGAGCAGTTCTTC. Translating it yields CASSLGRASYNEQFF.

This clonotype has a count of ten or more. The genes are TRBV19 and TRBJ1-5, with D possibly being TRBD1 (6 bases). Per the germline V gene, CDR1 is LNHDA and CDR2 is SQIVND (reference sequence). The CDR3 is made up of 15 amino acids. The V end lost 9 bases, the J end lost 0 bases, and 15 bases lay between the germline ends. CDR3 DNA sequence: TGTGCCAGCAGCAAGACAGGAGATAGCAATCAGCCCCAGCATTTT. It translates to CASSKTGDSNQPQHF.

V is TRBV4-1 and J is TRBJ2-7; D not certain. Germline V gene data show CDR1 as MGHRA and CDR2 as YSYEKL. V dropped 0 bases and J dropped 3 bases, with 15 bases sitting between them. This CDR3 is built from 16 residues. The CDR3 loop is CASSQDKDRLNYEQYF. The CDR3 nucleotides read TGCGCCAGCAGCCAAGATAAGGACCGACTTAACTACGAGCAGTACTTC.

In its sample, this clonotype was seen many times. The chain combines TRBV7-2 with TRBJ2-2, with D possibly being TRBD2 (7 bases). The CDR3 length is 15 residues. Per germline, CDR1 SGHTA and CDR2 FQGNSA. Trimming left V 2 bases short and J 3 bases short, with 10 bases between. CDR3 region: CASSLLGGHTGELFF. CDR3 bases: TGTGCCAGCAGCTTACTCGGGGGGCACACCGGGGAGCTGTTTTTT.

In this sample, this clonotype turned up many times. One end of the junction is discordant with germline, which a read error may explain. The chain combines TRBV7-7 with TRBJ2-7; 8 positions agree with TRBD1. There are 15 residues in the CDR3. Germline lookup yields CDR1 SSHAT and CDR2 FNYEAQ (reference sequence). The CDR3 sequence is CASSHGTGNSYEQYF. The CDR3 DNA is TGTGCTAGCAGCCATGGGACAGGAAATTCCTACGAGCAGTACTTC.

This clonotype was observed many times. V usage is TRBV20-1 and J usage is TRBJ1-3, with D hard to call. Germline V gene data show CDR1 as DFQATT and CDR2 as SNEGSKA (reference sequence). V lost 3 bases and J 0 bases, leaving 12 bases between the germline ends. This CDR3 contains 15 residues. The CDR3 protein is CSARDRSGSGNTIYF. CDR3 nucleotide sequence: TGCAGTGCTAGGGACCGAAGTGGCTCTGGAAACACCATATATTTT.

The J gene is TRBJ1-1, the V gene TRBV19; perhaps TRBD1 as D (5 bases). The V and J ends lost 6 bases and 2 bases respectively, with 10 bases between them. The CDR3 covers 13 residues. Germline CDR1 LNHDA, CDR2 SQIVND (reference sequence). CDR3 loop: CASRLRENTEAFF. The DNA of the CDR3 is TGTGCCAGTAGACTCAGGGAAAACACTGAAGCTTTCTTT.